This record concerns one T cell receptor (beta chain) sequence. Its specificity is not known. The sample comes from a study of cytomegalovirus exposure and HLA in healthy donors. J gave up 3 bases and V 0 bases, and 5 bases lay outside the gene matches. This CDR3 comprises 15 residues. Per germline, CDR1 MNHEY and CDR2 SVGAGI. Study observations and caveats: Using a false discovery rate of 0.05, a later analysis showed that 15,000 to 20,000 TCR beta sequences were associated with HLA alleles. Evidence from a later analysis indicated that most CMV-associated TCR beta chains looked HLA-restricted.

The PCR employed 60 Vbeta primers together with 13 Jbeta primers. Libraries were prepared by immunoSEQ multiplex PCR; TCRdb keeps only in-frame clonotypes and omits some of them. Among 150,000 or so clones listed, about 64% were seen once. The sequencing sample was made of PBMCs. The chain couples TRBV6-5 to TRBJ2-7; 7 nucleotides align to TRBD1. The TCR comes from a woman aged 25-40 years in good health and CMV-seropositive. The CDR3 DNA reads TGTGCCAGCAGTTACTCGACCACAGGGGACTACGAGCAGTACTTC. This sequence encodes CASSYSTTGDYEQYF.